Listed below are T cell receptor beta chains from one sample, sequenced in a study of shared clonotypes between healthy human individuals. The protocol was immunoSEQ multiplex PCR, while the TCRdb copy is restricted to in-frame clones and leaves out a portion. The sample includes about 480,000 clones, about 75% of them seen just once. The sample taken for sequencing was PBMCs. These receptor sequences come from a woman aged 35 to 49 in good health. Some clones in this sample may be carry-over from other donors' samples. Each CDR3 is given with its conserved first and last residue. D genes are given only for firm matches. Only some rows state a clone size, as once, few, many or a class for expanded clones.

>-|TRBV18|TRBJ2-5|many
CASSLGVGETQYF
TGTGCCAGCTCATTGGGGGTTGGAGAGACCCAGTACTTC
>-|TRBV10-3|TRBJ2-5|-
CAIAGIGETQYF
TGTGCCATCGCGGGGATCGGGGAGACCCAGTACTTC
>-|TRBV9|TRBJ1-2|-
CASSVGVRGGNYGYTF
TGTGCCAGCAGCGTAGGGGTACGGGGCGGTAACTATGGCTACACCTTC
>-|TRBV30|TRBJ2-7|-
CAWSDDREHEQYF
TGTGCCTGGAGTGATGATAGGGAACACGAGCAGTACTTC
>-|TRBV5-1|TRBJ1-1|-
CASSLGVDTEAFF
TGCGCCAGCAGCTTGGGGGTGGACACTGAAGCTTTCTTT
>-|TRBV11-2|TRBJ2-3|-
CASSFGSQADTQYF
TGTGCCAGCAGCTTTGGATCCCAGGCAGATACGCAGTATTTT
>-|TRBV4-1|TRBJ1-4|-
CASSFQTFDLIEKLFF
TGCGCCAGCAGCTTCCAGACTTTTGACCTGATTGAAAAACTGTTTTTT
>-|TRBV28|TRBJ2-1|-
CASTGWEYNEQFF
TGTGCCAGCACCGGGTGGGAGTACAATGAGCAGTTCTTC
>TRBD2|TRBV19|TRBJ2-6|-
CASSIAGTSGPSGANVLTF
TGTGCCAGTAGTATAGCCGGGACTAGCGGTCCATCTGGGGCCAACGTCCTGACTTTC
>TRBD1|TRBV4-1|TRBJ1-5|few
CASSQLWTGAQIAQHF
TGCGCCAGCAGCCAACTATGGACAGGGGCACAAATAGCCCAGCATTTT
>TRBD1|TRBV7-3|TRBJ2-6|many
CASSPLGTANSGANVLTF
TGTGCCAGCAGCCCTCTTGGGACAGCTAATTCTGGGGCCAACGTCCTGACTTTC
>-|TRBV27|TRBJ1-5|-
CASSSQWGPQHF
TGTGCCAGCAGCTCTCAGTGGGGGCCCCAGCATTTT
>-|TRBV6-6|TRBJ2-3|-
CASSLASGTDTQYF
TGTGCCAGCAGTTTGGCTAGCGGCACAGATACGCAGTATTTT
>TRBD1|TRBV5-4|TRBJ2-5|-
CASSWDQTGEETQYF
TGTGCCAGCAGCTGGGACCAGACAGGGGAAGAGACCCAGTACTTC
>TRBD1|TRBV28|TRBJ2-5|-
CASSLYETGRSETQYF
TGTGCCAGCAGTTTATACGAGACAGGGCGTTCGGAGACCCAGTACTTC
>TRBD2|TRBV5-1|TRBJ2-3|-
CASRIGTNPTDTQYF
TGCGCCAGCAGAATCGGGACTAACCCCACAGATACGCAGTATTTT